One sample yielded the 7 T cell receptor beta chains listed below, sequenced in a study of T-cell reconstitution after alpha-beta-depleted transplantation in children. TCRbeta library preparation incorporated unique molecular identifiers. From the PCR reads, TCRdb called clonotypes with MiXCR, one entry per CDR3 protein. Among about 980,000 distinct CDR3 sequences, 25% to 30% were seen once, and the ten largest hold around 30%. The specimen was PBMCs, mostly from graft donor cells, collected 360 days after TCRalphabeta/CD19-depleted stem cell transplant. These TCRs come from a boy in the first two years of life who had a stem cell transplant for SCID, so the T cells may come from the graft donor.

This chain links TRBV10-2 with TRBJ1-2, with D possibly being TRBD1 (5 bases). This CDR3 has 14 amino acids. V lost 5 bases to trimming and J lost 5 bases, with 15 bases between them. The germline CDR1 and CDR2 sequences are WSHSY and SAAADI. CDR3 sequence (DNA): TGCGCCAGCAGTATTAGGCAGGGCGAGTATGGCTACACCTTC. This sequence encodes CASSIRQGEYGYTF.

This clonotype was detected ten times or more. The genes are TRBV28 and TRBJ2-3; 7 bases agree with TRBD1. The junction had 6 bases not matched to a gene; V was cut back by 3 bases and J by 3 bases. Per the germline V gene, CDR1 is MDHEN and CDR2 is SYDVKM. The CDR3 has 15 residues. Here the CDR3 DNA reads TGTGCCAGCAGTTTCCAGGGGGATGGGACAGATACGCAGTATTTT. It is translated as CASSFQGDGTDTQYF.

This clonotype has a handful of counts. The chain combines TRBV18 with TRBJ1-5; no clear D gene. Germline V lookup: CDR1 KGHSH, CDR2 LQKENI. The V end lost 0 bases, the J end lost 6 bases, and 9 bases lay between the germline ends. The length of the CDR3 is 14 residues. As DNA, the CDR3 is TGTGCCAGCTCACCACCAGGAGGGTCTCAGCCCCAGCATTTT. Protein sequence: CASSPPGGSQPQHF.

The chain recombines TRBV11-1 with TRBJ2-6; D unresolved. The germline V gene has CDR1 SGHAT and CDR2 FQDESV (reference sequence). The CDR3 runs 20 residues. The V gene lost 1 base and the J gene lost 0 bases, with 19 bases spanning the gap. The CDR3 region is CASSLGGGQSLFSGANVLTF. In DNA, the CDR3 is TGTGCCAGCAGCTTAGGGGGTGGGCAGTCCCTATTCTCTGGGGCCAACGTCCTGACTTTC.

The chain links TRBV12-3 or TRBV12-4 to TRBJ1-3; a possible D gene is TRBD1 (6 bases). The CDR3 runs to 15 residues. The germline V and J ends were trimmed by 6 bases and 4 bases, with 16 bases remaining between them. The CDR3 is CASSPWGAEGNTIYF. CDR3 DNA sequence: TGTGCCAGCAGCCCTTGGGGGGCCGAAGGAAACACCATATATTTT.

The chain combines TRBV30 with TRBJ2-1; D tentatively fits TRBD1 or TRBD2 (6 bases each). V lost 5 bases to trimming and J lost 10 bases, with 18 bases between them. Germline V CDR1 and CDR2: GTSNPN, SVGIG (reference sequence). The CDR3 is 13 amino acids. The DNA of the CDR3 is TGTGCCTGGGCCCCTAGGGGGGCCGGGGAGCAGTTCTTC. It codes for CAWAPRGAGEQFF. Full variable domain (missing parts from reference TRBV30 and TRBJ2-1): SQTIHQWPATLVQPVGSPLSLECTVEGTSNPNLYWYRQAAGRGLQLLFYSVGIGQISSEVPQNLSASRPQDRQFILSSKKLLLSDSGFYLCAWAPRGAGEQFFGPGTRLTVL.

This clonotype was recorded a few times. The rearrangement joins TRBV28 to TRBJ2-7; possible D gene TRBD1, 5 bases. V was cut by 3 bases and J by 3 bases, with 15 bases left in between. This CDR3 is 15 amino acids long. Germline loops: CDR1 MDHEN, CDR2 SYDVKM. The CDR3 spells CASSFRGTVYYEQYF. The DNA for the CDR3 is TGTGCCAGCAGTTTTAGGGGAACGGTTTACTACGAGCAGTACTTC.